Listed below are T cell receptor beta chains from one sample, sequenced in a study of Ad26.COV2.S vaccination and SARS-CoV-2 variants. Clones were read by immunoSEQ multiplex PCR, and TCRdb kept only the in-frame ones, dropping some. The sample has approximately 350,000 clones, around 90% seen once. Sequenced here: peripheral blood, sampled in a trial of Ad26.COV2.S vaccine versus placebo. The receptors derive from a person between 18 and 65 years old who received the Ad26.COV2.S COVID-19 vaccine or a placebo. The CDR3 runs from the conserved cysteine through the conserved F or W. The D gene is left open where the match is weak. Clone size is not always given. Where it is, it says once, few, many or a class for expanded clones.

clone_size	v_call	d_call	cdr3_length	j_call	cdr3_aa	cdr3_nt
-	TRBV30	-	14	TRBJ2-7	CASTPPLSSYEQYF	TGTGCCTCGACTCCACCGTTAAGCTCCTACGAGCAGTACTTC
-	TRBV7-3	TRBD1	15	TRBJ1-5	CANSSYRGGNQPQHF	TGTGCCAACAGCTCCTACAGGGGAGGCAATCAGCCCCAGCATTTT
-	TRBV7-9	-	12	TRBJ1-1	CASSWGVTEAFF	TGTGCCAGCAGCTGGGGGGTCACTGAAGCTTTCTTT
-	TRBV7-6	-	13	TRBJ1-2	CASSLDRGYGYTF	TGTGCCAGCAGCTTAGATCGGGGCTATGGCTACACCTTC
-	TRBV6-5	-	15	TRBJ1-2	CASSYSGSSNYGYTF	TGTGCCAGCAGTTACTCTGGCTCCTCTAACTATGGCTACACCTTC
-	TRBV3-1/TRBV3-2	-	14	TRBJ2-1	CASSQDWVVHEQFF	TGTGCCAGCAGCCAAGATTGGGTAGTCCATGAGCAGTTCTTC
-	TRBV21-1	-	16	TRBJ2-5	CASSKEPRGVEETQYF	TGTGCCAGCAGCAAAGAACCCAGGGGCGTAGAGGAGACCCAGTACTTC
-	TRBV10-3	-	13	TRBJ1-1	CASDPGGHTEAFF	TGTGCCTCCGACCCTGGGGGGCACACTGAAGCTTTCTTT
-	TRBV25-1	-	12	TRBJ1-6	CASSGSNSPLHF	TGTGCCAGCAGTGGTTCGAATTCACCCCTCCACTTT
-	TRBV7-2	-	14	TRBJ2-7	CASSLYFQGNEQYF	TGTGCCAGCAGCTTATATTTCCAGGGCAACGAGCAGTACTTC
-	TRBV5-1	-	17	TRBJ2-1	CASSLVLGSPTYNEQFF	TGCGCCAGCAGCTTGGTTTTAGGGAGCCCGACCTACAATGAGCAGTTCTTC
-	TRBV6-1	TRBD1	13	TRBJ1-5	CASSQGQAAPQHF	TGTGCCAGCAGCCAAGGACAGGCAGCGCCCCAGCATTTT
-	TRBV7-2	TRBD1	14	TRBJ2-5	CASSLDRGRETQYF	TGTGCCAGCAGCCTAGACAGGGGGCGGGAGACCCAGTACTTC
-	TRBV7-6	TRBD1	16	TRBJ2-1	CASSLQDREYGNEQFF	TGTGCCAGCAGTTTGCAAGACAGGGAGTACGGCAATGAGCAGTTCTTC
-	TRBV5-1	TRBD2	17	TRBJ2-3	CASSHGTSGGRTDTQYF	TGCGCCAGCAGCCACGGGACTAGCGGGGGGCGCACAGATACGCAGTATTTT
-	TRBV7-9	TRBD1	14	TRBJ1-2	CASSFRDRYYGYTF	TGTGCCAGCAGCTTCCGGGACAGATACTATGGCTACACCTTC
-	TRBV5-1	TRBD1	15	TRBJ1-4	CASSLEGTVNEKLFF	TGCGCCAGCAGCTTGGAGGGGACAGTCAATGAAAAACTGTTTTTT
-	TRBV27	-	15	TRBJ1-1	CASSLSPGAGTEAFF	TGTGCCAGCAGTTTATCCCCAGGGGCGGGCACTGAAGCTTTCTTT
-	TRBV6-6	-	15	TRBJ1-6	CASTPWGYRNSPLHF	TGTGCCAGCACTCCGTGGGGGTATCGAAATTCACCCCTCCACTTT
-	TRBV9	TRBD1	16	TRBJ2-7	CASSPRSGTGTYEQYF	TGTGCCAGCAGCCCTCGATCCGGGACAGGGACCTACGAGCAGTACTTC
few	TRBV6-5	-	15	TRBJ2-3	CASSSPGQPTDTQYF	TGTGCCAGCAGTTCCCCCGGGCAGCCCACAGATACGCAGTATTTT
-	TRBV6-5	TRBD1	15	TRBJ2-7	CASRLLRTGAREQYF	TGTGCCAGCAGGCTTTTGAGGACAGGGGCACGTGAGCAGTACTTC
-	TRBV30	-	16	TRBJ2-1	CASSTKSGGAYNEQFF	TGTGCCTCCTCCACCAAGAGTGGCGGGGCTTACAATGAGCAGTTCTTC
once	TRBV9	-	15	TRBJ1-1	CASSASGRHNTEAFF	TGTGCCAGCAGCGCAAGCGGAAGACATAACACTGAAGCTTTCTTT
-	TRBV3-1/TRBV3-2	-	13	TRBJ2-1	CASSQGRGNEQFF	TGTGCCAGCAGCCAAGGAAGGGGGAATGAGCAGTTCTTC
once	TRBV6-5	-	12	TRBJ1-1	CASSMGNTEAFF	TGTGCCAGCAGCATGGGGAACACTGAAGCTTTCTTT